This T cell receptor beta chain was recorded in a study of blood T cells in healthy people across ages. CDR3 length: 12 amino acids. The V end was cut by 6 bases, the J end by 7 bases, with 10 bases between. The use of a sample-barcoded 5' primer and a J-beta primer mix characterized a second PCR of about 6 to 12 cycles. TCRdb called the 5' RACE reads again in MiXCR, with one record for every CDR3 protein. The repertoire has around 1,000,000 distinct CDR3 sequences, under 30% of them found once; the top ten carry less than 0.85%. This clonotype was seen a handful of times. A further study also used this sample, focusing on T cells of mothers and their children.

Sequenced material: blood. The TCR sequence derives from a girl under 10 years old in good health. This chain uses TRBV12-3 or TRBV12-4 with TRBJ1-5; D is unclear. CDR3 in amino acids: CASSSYDQPQHF. CDR3 nucleotides: TGTGCCAGCAGCTCATACGACCAGCCCCAGCATTTT.